The 25 T cell receptor beta chains listed next were all sequenced from one sample in a study of T cells after yellow fever vaccination. From the 5' RACE reads, TCRdb called clonotypes with MiXCR, one entry per CDR3 protein. The sample yields approximately 85,000 distinct CDR3 sequences, 13% seen once. The material sequenced was CD8+ T cells not binding an NS4B(214-222) dextramer, sorted from PBMCs, taken about 20 days after the first yellow fever vaccination. These receptors all stem from a young man who received the YFV17D yellow fever vaccine.

V gene TRBV6-2 or TRBV6-3 combines with J gene TRBJ2-2; no firm D call. V dropped 5 bases and J dropped 7 bases, with 11 bases sitting between them. The CDR3 loop spans 13 amino acids. The V gene's germline CDR1 is MNHEY and CDR2 SVGEGT. The chain's CDR3 is CASSRPFGGELFF. The CDR3 DNA is TGTGCCAGCAGTCGCCCGTTCGGCGGGGAGCTGTTTTTT.

In its sample, this clonotype was seen a few times. V and J are TRBV7-6 and TRBJ2-3; D possibly corresponds to TRBD1 (5 bases). This CDR3 is built from 15 residues. Germline loops: CDR1 SGHVS, CDR2 FNYEAQ. Trimming removed 3 bases at V and 0 bases at J, with 10 bases between. The CDR3: CASSFTGSSTDTQYF. DNA for the CDR3: TGTGCCAGCAGCTTTACAGGCTCCAGCACAGATACGCAGTATTTT.

The chain carries TRBV11-1 and TRBJ2-1, with TRBD1 identical over 7 bases. The CDR3 runs to 15 residues. Unmatched junction bases numbered 6, after V lost 4 bases and J lost 3 bases. Germline values: CDR1 SGHAT, CDR2 FQDESV (reference sequence). Written as DNA, the CDR3 is TGTGCCAGCAGCTACCGGGACAGAGTCTACAATGAGCAGTTCTTC. This sequence encodes CASSYRDRVYNEQFF.

This clonotype came up a few times. The chain links TRBV7-2 to TRBJ2-5; perhaps TRBD2 as D (6 bases). Trimming stripped 2 bases from V and 5 bases from J, with 15 bases between. Germline V gives CDR1 SGHTA, CDR2 FQGNSA. The CDR3 has 15 amino acids. The CDR3 reads CASSLLGGNQETQYF. CDR3 sequence (DNA): TGTGCCAGCAGCTTATTGGGGGGAAATCAGGAGACCCAGTACTTC.

The chain combines TRBV29-1 with TRBJ1-3; D perhaps matches TRBD1 (6 bases). V shed 4 bases and J shed 0 bases, with 13 bases lying between them. Germline CDR1 is SQVTM and CDR2 is ANQGSEA. The CDR3 runs 15 residues. For the CDR3, the DNA is TGCAGCGTTGTCTTGGCGGACAGCTCTGGAAACACCATATATTTT. Protein sequence: CSVVLADSSGNTIYF.

The genes are TRBV5-6 and TRBJ1-1, with D unclear. In germline, CDR1 is SGHDT, CDR2 YYEEEE. There are 13 residues in the CDR3. V dropped 0 bases and J dropped 11 bases, with 14 bases sitting between them. CDR3 sequence (DNA): TGTGCCAGCAGCTTGGGGACGGTCCAAGCGGCTTTCTTT. It yields the protein CASSLGTVQAAFF. Full variable domain (rest looked up from reference TRBV5-6 and TRBJ1-1): DAGVTQSPTHLIKTRGQQVTLRCSPKSGHDTVSWYQQALGQGPQFIFQYYEEEERQRGNFPDRFSGHQFPNYSSELNVNALLLGDSALYLCASSLGTVQAAFFGQGTRLTVV.

J is TRBJ2-4 and V is TRBV12-3 or TRBV12-4, with TRBD2 matching 7 bases. There are 18 residues in the CDR3. The V and J ends lost 1 base and 7 bases, in that order; junction bases with no gene match: 16. The CDR3: CASSLGPWNRWGGNIQYF. The CDR3 nucleotides are TGTGCCAGCAGTTTAGGACCGTGGAACCGTTGGGGGGGGAACATTCAGTACTTC.

V is TRBV6-5 and J is TRBJ2-5; 9 nucleotides align to TRBD1. The CDR3 totals 16 residues. Germline trimming cut 0 bases from V and 5 bases from J; bases unmatched to any gene: 7. Germline V lookup: CDR1 MNHEY, CDR2 SVGAGI. The CDR3, as DNA: TGTGCCAGCAGTTACTCGCTCGGGACAGGGCCGGAGACCCAGTACTTC. Protein sequence: CASSYSLGTGPETQYF.

This clonotype was seen repeatedly, ten times or more. V and J are TRBV7-9 and TRBJ2-1; a weak D match, TRBD1 (6 bases). The CDR3 spans 16 residues. Germline loops: CDR1 SEHNR, CDR2 FQNEAQ (reference sequence). Trimming shortened V by 4 bases and J by 4 bases, and 17 bases separated the two germline ends. As DNA, the CDR3 is TGTGCCAGCAGCTCCCCCCGACAGGCGCCATACAATGAGCAGTTCTTC. Translating gives CASSSPRQAPYNEQFF.

This sequence joins TRBV6-2 or TRBV6-3 and TRBJ2-7, with D tentatively TRBD1 or TRBD2 (5 bases each). Trimming took off 7 bases at V and 3 bases at J, with 13 bases between the two ends. The CDR3 has 13 amino acids. Germline CDR1 reads MNHEY; CDR2 reads SVGEGT. The DNA of the CDR3 is TGTGCCAGCACCGTCGGGACCCACTACGAGCAGTACTTC. Protein product: CASTVGTHYEQYF.

This clonotype has ten or more counts. The genes are TRBV20-1 and TRBJ1-2, with D perhaps matching TRBD1 (5 bases). The CDR3 consists of 13 residues. V lost 6 bases and J 2 bases, leaving 13 bases between the germline ends. Germline values: CDR1 DFQATT, CDR2 SNEGSKA (reference sequence). The CDR3 region has the DNA TGCAGTGCCTCTCCCCCAGGGAACTATGGCTACACCTTC. Translated: CSASPPGNYGYTF.

By share, this clonotype ranks as medium-sized. The chain combines TRBV6-2 or TRBV6-3 with TRBJ2-7; 11 nucleotides align to TRBD1. The CDR3 extends over 15 amino acids. V lost 0 bases and J lost 3; bases outside the gene matches: 1. Germline V CDR1 and CDR2: MNHEY, SVGEGT. The CDR3 sequence is CASSYSGTGGYEQYV. The DNA of the CDR3 is TGTGCCAGCAGTTACTCCGGGACAGGGGGCTACGAGCAGTACGTC.

The table lists this clonotype with many counts. V is TRBV7-2 and J is TRBJ2-1; a possible D gene is TRBD1 (7 bases). The V end was cut by 6 bases, the J end by 0 bases, with 12 bases between. The CDR3 covers 15 residues. Germline CDR1 SGHTA, CDR2 FQGNSA. CDR3: CASRAGGSSYNEQFF. The CDR3 region has the DNA TGTGCCAGCAGGGCAGGGGGGAGCTCCTACAATGAGCAGTTCTTC.

This chain uses TRBV12-3 or TRBV12-4 with TRBJ1-5; D possibly corresponds to TRBD1 (6 bases). CDR3 length equals 13 residues. Trimming pared 6 bases from V and 7 bases from J, leaving 13 bases between. CDR3 coding DNA: TGTGCCAGCAGACGACAGGTCGCGCAGCCCCAGCATTTT. As protein: CASRRQVAQPQHF.

This clonotype was observed many times. The chain combines TRBV11-3 with TRBJ2-1, with 11 bases aligning to TRBD2. The V gene end was trimmed by 5 bases and the J gene end by 9 bases; junction bases not matched to a gene: 12. Per the germline V gene, CDR1 is SGHNT and CDR2 is YENEEA. The CDR3 spans 16 residues. CDR3 in amino acids: CASSKGLAGGIIEQFF. The CDR3 DNA follows: TGTGCCAGCAGCAAGGGGCTAGCGGGGGGCATCATTGAGCAGTTCTTC.

By share of the sample, this clonotype is medium-sized. The chain uses TRBV15 and TRBJ2-7; the D gene is possibly TRBD2 (5 bases). The V and J ends lost 3 bases and 0 bases respectively, with 12 bases between them. The length of the CDR3 is 15 residues. Per germline, CDR1 LNHNV and CDR2 YYDKDF (reference sequence). CDR3: CATSRDSLTSYEQYF. CDR3 nucleotides: TGTGCCACCAGCAGGGACTCCCTGACCTCCTACGAGCAGTACTTC.

This rearrangement joins TRBV29-1 to TRBJ2-3, with 7 bases aligning to TRBD2. Germline V lookup: CDR1 SQVTM, CDR2 ANQGSEA. With 3 bases clipped from V and 0 bases from J, the junction kept 9 bases outside the gene matches. CDR3 length: 16 amino acids. CDR3 in DNA: TGCAGCGTTGAGCAACCTTCGGGGGGAAGCACAGATACGCAGTATTTT. It yields the protein CSVEQPSGGSTDTQYF.

The chain links TRBV7-2 to TRBJ1-2; no reliable D call. Deletions cut 5 bases from V and 0 bases from J, with 7 bases between. In germline, CDR1 is SGHTA, CDR2 FQGNSA. The CDR3 sequence is 13 residues long. The CDR3 nucleotides read TGTGCCAGCAGCCTATTTCCTAACTATGGCTACACCTTC. Its protein product is CASSLFPNYGYTF.

The rearrangement joins TRBV7-9 to TRBJ1-2, with 7 bases that match TRBD1. This CDR3 region has 15 residues. CDR1 is SEHNR, CDR2 FQNEAQ, per germline (reference sequence). The trim removed 0 bases at V and 2 bases at J, leaving 3 bases unmatched. The CDR3 region is CASSLAPDRNYGYTF. The CDR3 bases are TGTGCCAGCAGCTTAGCCCCGGACAGGAACTATGGCTACACCTTC. Supplemented by reference TRBV7-9 and TRBJ1-2, the full variable domain reads DTGVSQNPRHKITKRGQNVTFRCDPISEHNRLYWYRQTLGQGPEFLTYFQNEAQLEKSRLLSDRFSAERPKGSFSTLEIQRTEQGDSAMYLCASSLAPDRNYGYTFGSGTRLTVV.

The chain combines TRBV5-4 with TRBJ1-1, with 7 nucleotides matching TRBD1. CDR3 length: 14 residues. Germline loops: CDR1 SGHNT, CDR2 YYREEE (reference sequence). The ends lost 5 bases at V and 4 bases at J; junction bases unmatched: 8. The CDR3 bases are TGTGCCAGCAGTCCACTCCAGGGGGGCACTGAAGCTTTCTTT. The encoded protein is CASSPLQGGTEAFF.

The chain is built from TRBV6-6 and TRBJ2-5; D is unresolved. The CDR3 runs 13 residues. Germline lookup yields CDR1 MNHNY and CDR2 SVGAGI (reference sequence). Trimming removed 2 bases at V and 2 bases at J, with 6 bases between. CDR3: CASSYGSQETQYF. CDR3 in DNA: TGTGCCAGCAGTTACGGGTCTCAAGAGACCCAGTACTTC.

This clonotype was seen a handful of times. This sequence joins TRBV10-3 and TRBJ2-6; 8 nucleotides agree with TRBD1. CDR1 ENHRY and CDR2 SYGVKD come from the germline V gene. Trimming removed 10 bases from V and 0 bases from J; junction bases left unmatched: 14. The CDR3 totals 18 residues. For the CDR3, the DNA is TGTGCCACCACTGTTCTTAGGACAGGGAGCTCTGGGGCCAACGTCCTGACTTTC. It codes for CATTVLRTGSSGANVLTF.

The chain employs TRBV5-1 and TRBJ2-5; 7 nucleotides match TRBD2. The length of the CDR3 is 15 residues. From germline, CDR1 is SGHRS and CDR2 YFSETQ. Unmatched junction bases numbered 5, after V lost 1 base and J lost 2 bases. CDR3 coding DNA: TGCGCCAGCAGCTTGAGGGACTACCGTCAAGAGACCCAGTACTTC. Residues: CASSLRDYRQETQYF.

This clonotype was detected only once. The rearrangement joins TRBV3-1 to TRBJ2-1; 9 nucleotides line up with TRBD2. This CDR3 comprises 16 residues. Unmatched junction bases numbered 6, after V lost 0 bases and J lost 6 bases. Germline lookup yields CDR1 LGHDT and CDR2 YNNKEL (reference sequence). This chain's CDR3 is CASSQDIAGEPNEQFF. The CDR3 bases are TGTGCCAGCAGCCAAGATATAGCGGGGGAGCCCAATGAGCAGTTCTTC.

This rearrangement joins TRBV6-1 to TRBJ1-5; D remains ambiguous. V lost 5 bases and J lost 1, with 12 bases in between. This CDR3 region has 15 residues. Germline assignment: CDR1 MNHNS and CDR2 SASEGT. The CDR3, as DNA: TGTGCCAGCAGTCCCCGTTATGGAAGCAATCAGCCCCAGCATTTT. Protein sequence: CASSPRYGSNQPQHF.